This T cell receptor beta chain was found in a study of technical replicates of blood from several donors. Clones were read by immunoSEQ multiplex PCR, and TCRdb kept only the in-frame ones, dropping some. The profile shows about 64,000 clones, around nine tenths of them singletons. CDR1 is LNHNV, CDR2 YYDKDF, per germline (reference sequence). CDR3 length equals 16 residues. V lost 4 bases and J lost 5; bases outside the gene matches: 11. The V call is TRBV15, the J call TRBJ2-7, with TRBD2 matching over 10 bases. The sequenced sample was PBMCs. This sequence was found in a human donor in good health. Some clones in this sample may be carry-over from other donors' samples. Here the CDR3 reads CATSNRLAGAIHEQYF. As DNA, the CDR3 is TGTGCCACCAGCAATCGTCTAGCGGGAGCTATCCACGAGCAGTACTTC. Full variable domain (missing parts from reference TRBV15 and TRBJ2-7): DAMVIQNPRYQVTQFGKPVTLSCSQTLNHNVMYWYQQKSSQAPKLLFHYYDKDFNNEADTPDNFQSRRPNTSFCFLDIRSPGLGDTAMYLCATSNRLAGAIHEQYFGPGTRLTVT.